Listed below are T cell receptor beta chains from one sample, sequenced in a study of shared clonotypes between healthy human individuals. Data came from immunoSEQ multiplex PCR; TCRdb stores just in-frame clones and leaves some out. This table has 700,000 to 950,000 clones, about 96% appearing once. The sample consisted of naive CD8+ T cells sorted from blood. These receptors all come from a man aged 25 to 45 in good health. The CDR3 runs from the conserved cysteine through the conserved F or W. Fields, in order: CDR3 protein, CDR3 DNA, D gene, J gene, clone size, CDR3 length, V gene. D genes are given only for firm matches. Clone sizes are given selectively: once, few, many, or a class where the clone is expanded.

CASSYSVRTPSYEQYF	TGTGCCAGCAGTTACTCGGTCCGGACACCCTCCTACGAGCAGTACTTC	.	TRBJ2-7	.	16	TRBV6-5
CASSQVGQFVDTEAFF	TGCGCCAGCAGCCAAGTGGGACAGTTCGTGGACACTGAAGCTTTCTTT	TRBD1	TRBJ1-1	.	16	TRBV4-1
CATRGQGVYNEQFF	TGTGCCACGAGGGGACAGGGGGTTTACAATGAGCAGTTCTTC	TRBD1	TRBJ2-1	.	14	TRBV15
CASSPEDILYEQYF	TGCGCCAGCAGCCCCGAGGACATACTCTACGAGCAGTACTTC	.	TRBJ2-7	.	14	TRBV5-1
CASSPRGGRNTEAFF	TGTGCCAGCAGTCCTAGAGGGGGGCGGAACACTGAAGCTTTCTTT	.	TRBJ1-1	.	15	TRBV2
CASSLVGPNYGYTF	TGTGCCAGCAGCTTAGTCGGCCCCAACTATGGCTACACCTTC	.	TRBJ1-2	.	14	TRBV7-9
CAWSPELADIYEQYF	TGTGCCTGGAGCCCCGAACTAGCCGATATTTACGAGCAGTACTTC	.	TRBJ2-7	.	15	TRBV30
CASSFFSSYEQYF	TGTGCCAGCAGCTTTTTTAGCTCCTACGAGCAGTACTTC	.	TRBJ2-7	.	13	TRBV7-2
CSVPGQVNEQFF	TGCAGCGTTCCAGGACAGGTAAATGAGCAGTTCTTC	TRBD1	TRBJ2-1	.	12	TRBV29-1
CASTPGGSEQFF	TGTGCCAGCACACCGGGAGGGAGTGAGCAGTTCTTC	TRBD2	TRBJ2-1	.	12	TRBV5-4
CASSLGASGGDEQYF	TGTGCCAGCAGTTTAGGAGCTAGCGGGGGGGACGAGCAGTACTTC	TRBD2	TRBJ2-7	.	15	TRBV28
CASTDRHNEQFF	TGTGCCAGCACGGACAGACACAATGAGCAGTTCTTC	.	TRBJ2-1	.	12	TRBV11-2
CASSLGAGWEQYF	TGCGCCAGCAGCTTGGGGGCAGGGTGGGAGCAGTACTTC	.	TRBJ2-7	.	13	TRBV5-1
CASSPMGGTGELFF	TGTGCCAGTAGTCCCATGGGAGGCACCGGGGAGCTGTTTTTT	.	TRBJ2-2	once	14	TRBV19
CASSGKTGMGPSGYTF	TGTGCCAGCAGCGGAAAGACAGGGATGGGTCCCTCTGGCTACACCTTC	TRBD1	TRBJ1-2	.	16	TRBV9
CASSPVAGSEQYF	TGTGCCAGCAGCCCGGTCGCAGGGAGCGAGCAGTACTTC	.	TRBJ2-7	.	13	TRBV28
CASSRIAGGTYNEQFF	TGTGCCAGCAGCCGGATAGCGGGAGGGACCTACAATGAGCAGTTCTTC	TRBD2	TRBJ2-1	.	16	TRBV4-2
CASSQEGRDGDLGEKLFF	TGCGCCAGCAGCCAGGAGGGCAGAGACGGGGATTTGGGTGAAAAACTGTTTTTT	.	TRBJ1-4	.	18	TRBV4-1
CASSDRGGSGTEAFF	TGTGCCAGCAGCGACAGGGGGGGTAGTGGGACTGAAGCTTTCTTT	TRBD1	TRBJ1-1	.	15	TRBV6-1
CASSPSHGGEQYF	TGTGCCAGCAGCCCTTCGCACGGAGGGGAGCAGTACTTC	.	TRBJ2-7	.	13	TRBV7-6
CASSPVAGELFF	TGTGCCAGCAGCCCGGTGGCCGGGGAGCTGTTTTTT	.	TRBJ2-2	.	12	TRBV5-6
CASSQTTGGVEQYF	TGTGCCAGCAGCCAAACTACAGGGGGAGTCGAGCAGTACTTC	TRBD1	TRBJ2-7	.	14	TRBV16
CAISGVRETGEQYF	TGTGCCATCAGTGGAGTCCGGGAGACGGGCGAGCAGTACTTC	.	TRBJ2-7	.	14	TRBV10-3
CASLQGTPDGYTF	TGTGCCAGCCTACAGGGGACGCCCGATGGCTACACCTTC	TRBD1	TRBJ1-2	.	13	TRBV2
CAWSVTGTYEQYF	TGTGCCTGGAGTGTAACAGGGACCTACGAGCAGTACTTC	.	TRBJ2-7	once	13	TRBV30
CASSITLGASGRRGELFF	TGTGCCAGCAGCATCACTCTCGGGGCTAGCGGGAGAAGAGGGGAGCTGTTTTTT	TRBD2	TRBJ2-2	.	18	TRBV7-9
CASSLEAGLAGRRNNEQFF	TGTGCCAGTAGCCTTGAGGCGGGACTAGCGGGAAGGCGAAACAATGAGCAGTTCTTC	TRBD2	TRBJ2-1	.	19	TRBV19
CASSVLAGDVYEQYF	TGTGCCAGTAGTGTTCTAGCGGGAGACGTCTACGAGCAGTACTTC	TRBD2	TRBJ2-7	.	15	TRBV19
CSVEDGTGLNGYTF	TGCAGCGTTGAAGACGGGACAGGGTTAAATGGCTACACCTTC	TRBD1	TRBJ1-2	.	14	TRBV29-1
CAWSGQNNQPQHF	TGTGCCTGGAGTGGACAGAACAATCAGCCCCAGCATTTT	.	TRBJ1-5	once	13	TRBV30
CASSPPLDGDETQYF	TGTGCCAGCAGTCCCCCCCTGGATGGGGACGAGACCCAGTACTTC	.	TRBJ2-5	.	15	TRBV6-6
CASTGGDWADTQYF	TGTGCCAGCACCGGAGGAGACTGGGCAGATACGCAGTATTTT	.	TRBJ2-3	.	14	TRBV9
CASSDGQNTGELFF	TGTGCCAGCAGCGATGGACAGAACACCGGGGAGCTGTTTTTT	.	TRBJ2-2	.	14	TRBV28
CASSPAQDSYNEQFF	TGTGCCAGCAGCCCTGCCCAGGATTCCTACAATGAGCAGTTCTTC	.	TRBJ2-1	.	15	TRBV7-8
CASSLSGTSWYEQYF	TGTGCCAGCAGTTTATCCGGGACTAGCTGGTACGAGCAGTACTTC	TRBD2	TRBJ2-7	.	15	TRBV27
CASRPFGPSGNTIYF	TGCGCCAGCAGACCCTTCGGACCTTCTGGAAACACCATATATTTT	.	TRBJ1-3	.	15	TRBV10-2
CASSDSGGTPTGNTIYF	TGTGCCAGCAGTGACTCGGGAGGAACTCCAACTGGAAACACCATATATTTT	.	TRBJ1-3	.	17	TRBV6-4
CASSLAESSGYSGNTIYF	TGCGCCAGCAGCTTGGCCGAATCCAGCGGGTATTCTGGAAACACCATATATTTT	.	TRBJ1-3	.	18	TRBV5-1
CAISEWAGEENTGELFF	TGTGCCATCAGTGAATGGGCGGGGGAAGAGAACACCGGGGAGCTGTTTTTT	TRBD2	TRBJ2-2	.	17	TRBV10-3
CAWSDGAGAYEQYF	TGTGCCTGGAGTGATGGCGCGGGGGCCTACGAGCAGTACTTC	TRBD2	TRBJ2-7	.	14	TRBV30
CASSLDGGGPADTQYF	TGCGCCAGCAGCTTGGATGGGGGAGGGCCCGCAGATACGCAGTATTTT	TRBD2	TRBJ2-3	.	16	TRBV5-1
CASSQGPLVYTGELFF	TGCGCCAGCAGCCAAGGTCCACTAGTTTACACCGGGGAGCTGTTTTTT	.	TRBJ2-2	.	16	TRBV4-1
CASGPAHEQYF	TGTGCCAGCGGCCCAGCCCACGAGCAGTACTTC	.	TRBJ2-7	.	11	TRBV6-6
CASSLAHTGGYEQYF	TGCGCCAGCAGCTTGGCCCACACAGGGGGTTACGAGCAGTACTTC	TRBD1	TRBJ2-7	few	15	TRBV5-1
CASSSYGGGERRHEQFF	TGTGCCAGCAGCTCCTACGGGGGCGGAGAACGGAGACATGAGCAGTTCTTC	.	TRBJ2-1	.	17	TRBV7-9
CASSFLTEGHEQYF	TGTGCCAGCAGCTTTTTAACCGAGGGACACGAGCAGTACTTC	.	TRBJ2-7	.	14	TRBV7-9
CASQIDRVSYEQYF	TGTGCCAGCCAAATCGACAGGGTTTCGTACGAGCAGTACTTC	TRBD1	TRBJ2-7	.	14	TRBV6-1
CASSPPTGNEQFF	TGTGCCAGCAGCCCCCCGACGGGGAATGAGCAGTTCTTC	.	TRBJ2-1	.	13	TRBV7-9
CASSLWGSGRYDEQYF	TGTGCCAGCAGTTTATGGGGTAGCGGGAGGTATGATGAGCAGTACTTC	TRBD2	TRBJ2-7	.	16	TRBV27
CSALAGGPHNEQFF	TGCAGCGCCCTAGCGGGAGGGCCCCACAATGAGCAGTTCTTC	TRBD2	TRBJ2-1	.	14	TRBV29-1